Shown below are 11 T cell receptor beta chains from a single sample sequenced in a study of cytomegalovirus exposure and HLA in healthy donors (dated by TCRdb to about 2017). The library relied on the immunoSEQ multiplex PCR assay. The multiplex PCR relied on a mix of 60 forward primers for TCR Vbeta segments and 13 reverse primers for TCR Jbeta segments. The immuneACCESS repertoire file appears here via TCRdb, limited to in-frame rearrangements. These files lack a portion of the clones; in checked studies, under half of the deficit traces to unresolved V genes, and the cause of the others is not known. Here the sample has 130,000 or so clones; over 75% occur a single time. The ten largest make up 5.3% of the sample. Input material: PBMCs. The receptor set was obtained from a man younger than 45 in good health and CMV-seronegative.

This chain uses TRBV11-2 with TRBJ2-2, with D possibly matching TRBD1 (5 bases). Germline V gene data show CDR1 as SGHAT and CDR2 as FQNNGV. V lost 1 base and J 7 bases, leaving 13 bases between the germline ends. The CDR3 covers 15 residues. The CDR3 sequence is CASSLVGTGHGELFF. CDR3 sequence (DNA): TGTGCCAGCAGCTTAGTAGGTACAGGTCACGGGGAGCTGTTTTTT.

This chain links TRBV29-1 with TRBJ1-2, with 9 nucleotides matching TRBD1. Trimming at V came to 2 bases and at J to 6 bases, leaving 4 bases not matched to a gene. Germline CDR1 is SQVTM and CDR2 is ANQGSEA. The CDR3 loop spans 13 amino acids. DNA of the CDR3: TGCAGCGTTGAAAGGGACAGGGTAGATGGCTACACCTTC. Translating it yields CSVERDRVDGYTF.

This clone was counted only a few times. In nucleotides, the CDR3 is TGTGCCAGCAGGGCCGACAGCCTCTCCTACAATGAGCAGTTCTTC. Translating gives CASRADSLSYNEQFF. The genes are TRBV28 and TRBJ2-1; TRBD1 is a possible D gene (5 bases). The germline CDR1 and CDR2 sequences are MDHEN and SYDVKM. The CDR3 consists of 15 residues. Trimming took off 6 bases at V and 0 bases at J, with 12 bases between the two ends. Looking up the rest from reference TRBV28 and TRBJ2-1 gives the full variable domain: DVKVTQSSRYLVKRTGEKVFLECVQDMDHENMFWYRQDPGLGLRLIYFSYDVKMKEKGDIPEGYSVSREKKERFSLILESASTNQTSMYLCASRADSLSYNEQFFGPGTRLTVL.

This clone showed up just once. This sequence joins TRBV6-5 and TRBJ1-5, with 7 nucleotides matching TRBD1. V trimming: 6 bases; J trimming: 4 bases; junction bases outside the gene matches: 6. This CDR3 region has 14 residues. Germline CDR1 MNHEY, CDR2 SVGAGI. The CDR3 bases are TGTGCCAGCAGGCGAGGACAGGAGAATCAGCCCCAGCATTTT. Its translation is CASRRGQENQPQHF.

V and J are TRBV6-1 and TRBJ2-7; weak D call: TRBD1 (6 bases). This CDR3 contains 14 residues. V was cut by 2 bases and J by 6 bases, with 14 bases left in between. Germline CDR1 MNHNS, CDR2 SASEGT. The CDR3 loop reads CASSESGRGGEQYF. The CDR3 DNA is TGTGCCAGCAGTGAAAGCGGCAGGGGCGGCGAGCAGTACTTC.

CDR3 sequence (DNA): TGCGCCAGCAGCCAAGCGGGACTAGCGTCCCATGAGCAGTTCTTC. It is translated as CASSQAGLASHEQFF. The chain joins TRBV4-3 to TRBJ2-1; 10 nucleotides agree with TRBD2. This CDR3 spans 15 amino acids. Germline loops: CDR1 LGHNA, CDR2 YSLEER. V lost 1 base, J lost 8 bases, and 5 bases stayed unmatched.

The V gene is TRBV4-3, the J gene TRBJ1-1; no clear D. Germline V gene data show CDR1 as LGHNA and CDR2 as YSLEER. Between the trimmed V and J ends, which lost 4 bases and 2 bases, there was a span of 14 bases. This CDR3 has 15 amino acids. The CDR3 DNA reads TGCGCCAGCAGCCCTGGAGGCAAGACTAACACTGAAGCTTTCTTT. Its translation: CASSPGGKTNTEAFF.

This sequence joins TRBV7-9 and TRBJ2-1, with D tentatively TRBD2 (5 bases). From germline, CDR1 is SEHNR and CDR2 FQNEAQ (reference sequence). This CDR3 is built from 12 residues. V lost 5 bases to trimming and J lost 5 bases, with 7 bases between them. The CDR3, as DNA: TGTGCCAGCAGCGTGGGAGACAATGAGCAGTTCTTC. Amino acid sequence: CASSVGDNEQFF.

The CDR3 reads CASSWDTNTEAFF. The CDR3 region has the DNA TGTGCCAGCAGCTGGGACACCAACACTGAAGCTTTCTTT. The chain has TRBV7-9 and TRBJ1-1; maybe TRBD1 (6 bases). The CDR3 loop spans 13 amino acids. Germline V gene lookup returns CDR1 SEHNR and CDR2 FQNEAQ (reference sequence). V lost 4 bases and J 2 bases, leaving 8 bases between the germline ends.

The chain has TRBV19 and TRBJ1-2; TRBD1 matches 8 bases. This CDR3 is 17 amino acids long. Germline V gene data show CDR1 as LNHDA and CDR2 as SQIVND (reference sequence). The V and J ends lost 3 bases and 2 bases, in that order; junction bases with no gene match: 11. The CDR3 loop is CASSIMGMGTGNYGYTF. The CDR3 coding sequence is TGTGCCAGTAGTATTATGGGGATGGGGACAGGAAACTATGGCTACACCTTC.

V and J are TRBV18 and TRBJ2-5, with D unresolved. V dropped 6 bases and J dropped 5 bases, with 13 bases sitting between them. The CDR3 covers 13 residues. Germline V gene lookup returns CDR1 KGHSH and CDR2 LQKENI. The CDR3 is CASSRGLRETQYF. The CDR3 DNA reads TGTGCCAGCTCGAGAGGCCTTCGGGAGACCCAGTACTTC. Complete variable domain (other parts from reference TRBV18 and TRBJ2-5): NAGVMQNPRHLVRRRGQEARLRCSPMKGHSHVYWYRQLPEEGLKFMVYLQKENIIDESGMPKERFSAEFPKEGPSILRIQQVVRGDSAAYFCASSRGLRETQYFGPGTRLLVL.